This is a list of T cell receptor beta chains from one sample in a study of shared clonotypes between healthy human individuals. Only in-frame clones appear in the TCRdb table, and some are missing; sequencing was by immunoSEQ multiplex PCR. The sample records approximately 2,300,000 clones, less than 95% being singletons. The sample taken for sequencing was naive CD4+ T cells from PBMCs. The receptors here all came from a man younger than 35 in good health. Some clones in this sample may be carry-over from other donors' samples. The CDR3 runs from the conserved cysteine through the conserved F or W. The D gene is left open where the match is weak. Size tells how often a clone was seen (once, few, many) or the class of an expanded clone, and some rows leave it out.

J,D,V,size,CDR3,DNA
TRBJ2-3,-,TRBV2,-,CASSERGPRASDTQYF,TGTGCCAGCAGTGAACGTGGACCCCGAGCCTCGGATACGCAGTATTTT
TRBJ1-2,TRBD1,TRBV28,-,CASSPHHGGQGIYGYTF,TGTGCCAGCAGTCCTCACCACGGTGGACAGGGAATCTATGGCTACACCTTC
TRBJ2-2,TRBD1,TRBV6-1,-,CASRELQGGNTGELFF,TGTGCCAGCAGAGAACTACAGGGGGGGAACACCGGGGAGCTGTTTTTT
TRBJ1-3,-,TRBV28,-,CASSSGGAGNTIYF,TGTGCCAGCTCCTCTGGGGGCGCTGGAAACACCATATATTTT
TRBJ1-5,TRBD1,TRBV19,-,CASSTNRGFQPQHF,TGTGCCAGTAGTACTAACAGGGGTTTTCAGCCCCAGCATTTT
TRBJ2-7,TRBD1,TRBV18,-,CASSPGTGTNEQYF,TGTGCCAGCTCACCTGGGACAGGGACCAACGAGCAGTACTTC
TRBJ1-6,TRBD1,TRBV27,-,CASSSPTGNSPLHF,TGTGCCAGCAGTTCCCCGACAGGGAATTCACCCCTCCACTTT
TRBJ1-1,-,TRBV28,-,CASSFSRGSEAFF,TGTGCCAGCAGTTTTTCCAGGGGCTCTGAAGCTTTCTTT
TRBJ2-1,-,TRBV29-1,-,CSVEDRGVDGEQFF,TGCAGCGTTGAAGACAGGGGGGTGGACGGTGAGCAGTTCTTC
TRBJ2-2,-,TRBV14,-,CASSQFSMNTGELFF,TGTGCCAGCAGCCAGTTTTCCATGAACACCGGGGAGCTGTTTTTT
TRBJ2-7,-,TRBV28,-,CASTIGPAYEQYF,TGTGCCAGCACCATAGGCCCAGCCTACGAGCAGTACTTC
TRBJ1-2,-,TRBV28,-,CASTNTGFTGGYTF,TGTGCCAGCACCAATACAGGTTTCACTGGGGGCTACACCTTC
TRBJ2-5,-,TRBV10-1,-,CANKKTQYF,TGCGCCAACAAAAAGACCCAGTACTTC
TRBJ2-1,TRBD1,TRBV7-2,once,CASSLPGQGRGLVYNEQFF,TGTGCCAGCAGCTTACCCGGACAGGGCCGGGGGCTAGTCTACAATGAGCAGTTCTTC
TRBJ2-1,-,TRBV7-8,-,CASSLELSSYNEQFF,TGTGCCAGCAGCCTAGAGTTAAGCTCCTACAATGAGCAGTTCTTC
TRBJ2-7,TRBD1,TRBV7-2,-,CASSFRTGGYEQYF,TGTGCCAGCAGCTTCAGGACAGGGGGATACGAGCAGTACTTC
TRBJ1-5,-,TRBV30,-,CAWSTKNNQPQHF,TGTGCCTGGAGTACCAAAAACAATCAGCCCCAGCATTTT
TRBJ1-2,-,TRBV28,-,CASTFMGKTNYGYTF,TGTGCCAGCACCTTTATGGGAAAAACTAACTATGGCTACACCTTC
TRBJ2-1,-,TRBV11-2,-,CASSLVLGYNEQFF,TGTGCCAGCAGCCTCGTTTTGGGTTACAATGAGCAGTTCTTC
TRBJ2-7,TRBD1,TRBV27,-,CASSLTSGQGTYEQYF,TGTGCCAGCAGTCTGACGTCGGGACAGGGTACCTACGAGCAGTACTTC
TRBJ2-5,-,TRBV7-3,-,CALLTGSGPPETQYF,TGTGCCCTACTTACCGGGTCGGGACCCCCAGAGACCCAGTACTTC
TRBJ2-1,TRBD2,TRBV6-4,-,CASTTIAGVMHEQFF,TGTGCCAGCACTACAATAGCGGGAGTAATGCATGAGCAGTTCTTC
TRBJ2-5,-,TRBV4-2,-,CASSTQSGGGETQYF,TGTGCCAGCAGCACCCAGTCGGGGGGCGGCGAGACCCAGTACTTC
TRBJ1-2,-,TRBV29-1,once,CSSLRGGGYTF,TGCAGCTCACTGAGAGGGGGAGGCTACACCTTC
TRBJ2-7,-,TRBV7-3,-,CASSRGRDSYEQYF,TGTGCCAGCAGCCGGGGACGGGACTCCTACGAGCAGTACTTC
TRBJ2-7,-,TRBV18,-,CASSPRLEGYEQYF,TGTGCCAGCTCACCACGTCTGGAGGGTTACGAGCAGTACTTC
TRBJ2-2,-,TRBV15,-,CATSTRGGTGELFF,TGTGCCACCAGCACGCGGGGAGGCACCGGGGAGCTGTTTTTT
TRBJ2-1,-,TRBV11-1,few,CASSSRYDEQFF,TGTGCCAGCAGCTCGAGATACGATGAGCAGTTCTTC
TRBJ2-7,TRBD1,TRBV6-1,-,CASFETGTGPYEQYF,TGTGCCAGCTTCGAAACCGGGACAGGCCCATACGAGCAGTACTTC
TRBJ1-4,-,TRBV6-5,-,CASRPPGAPNEKLFF,TGTGCCAGCAGGCCACCAGGGGCCCCTAATGAAAAACTGTTTTTT
TRBJ1-1,-,TRBV5-1,-,CASSLGDTTMNTEAFF,TGCGCCAGCAGCTTGGGGGACACTACTATGAACACTGAAGCTTTCTTT
TRBJ2-5,TRBD1,TRBV18,-,CASSLDRAQETQYF,TGTGCCAGCTCACTCGACAGGGCCCAAGAGACCCAGTACTTC
TRBJ2-7,-,TRBV14,-,CASSQGQRSYEQYF,TGTGCCAGCAGCCAAGGGCAGCGCTCCTACGAGCAGTACTTC
TRBJ2-2,TRBD2,TRBV5-1,-,CASSWRTSSTGELFF,TGCGCCAGCAGCTGGAGGACTAGCTCCACCGGGGAGCTGTTTTTT
TRBJ1-3,-,TRBV25-1,-,CASSARTASGNTIYF,TGTGCCAGCAGTGCCCGGACAGCCTCTGGAAACACCATATATTTT
TRBJ2-2,-,TRBV28,-,CASRTQGTRTGELFF,TGTGCCAGCAGAACCCAGGGCACGCGCACCGGGGAGCTGTTTTTT
TRBJ1-2,-,TRBV28,few,CASSFGAGHYGYTF,TGTGCCAGCAGTTTCGGAGCGGGGCACTATGGCTACACCTTC
TRBJ2-7,-,TRBV7-3,-,CASSRDHQAEQYF,TGTGCCAGCAGCCGCGATCACCAAGCCGAGCAGTACTTC
TRBJ2-1,TRBD2,TRBV27,-,CASHDMGTSGHNEQFF,TGTGCCAGCCATGATATGGGGACTAGCGGTCACAATGAGCAGTTCTTC
TRBJ2-7,TRBD1,TRBV6-1,-,CASESRDRGFGEQYF,TGTGCCAGCGAGTCTCGGGACAGGGGGTTCGGGGAGCAGTACTTC
TRBJ1-1,-,TRBV2,few,CASSEYVRQAFF,TGTGCCAGCAGTGAATATGTCCGCCAAGCTTTCTTT
TRBJ1-2,-,TRBV28,once,CASSWEGPLDYGYTF,TGTGCCAGCAGTTGGGAGGGCCCCCTCGACTATGGCTACACCTTC
TRBJ1-5,-,TRBV29-1,-,CSAGYENQPQHF,TGCAGCGCGGGCTACGAAAATCAGCCCCAGCATTTT
TRBJ1-1,-,TRBV15,-,CATSRDPGVNTEAFF,TGTGCCACCAGCAGAGATCCTGGGGTGAACACTGAAGCTTTCTTT
TRBJ1-2,TRBD1,TRBV10-3,-,CAIRGDRGLIGYTF,TGTGCCATCAGGGGCGACAGGGGGCTCATTGGCTACACCTTC
TRBJ1-1,-,TRBV30,-,CAWWGGVGTEAFF,TGTGCCTGGTGGGGGGGCGTGGGCACTGAAGCTTTCTTT
TRBJ2-2,TRBD2,TRBV29-1,-,CSATPGLAGVNTGELFF,TGCAGCGCAACTCCAGGACTAGCGGGAGTCAACACCGGGGAGCTGTTTTTT
TRBJ2-7,-,TRBV30,-,CAWSVPGRGVYEQYF,TGTGCCTGGAGTGTACCAGGACGCGGGGTTTACGAGCAGTACTTC
TRBJ2-1,-,TRBV4-2,-,CASSQLPGGLSGKYNEQFF,TGTGCCAGCAGCCAATTACCAGGGGGCCTAAGCGGGAAGTACAATGAGCAGTTCTTC
TRBJ2-3,TRBD1,TRBV6-5,-,CASSDRGQGDTQYF,TGTGCCAGCAGCGATAGAGGACAGGGAGATACGCAGTATTTT
TRBJ1-5,-,TRBV15,-,CATSRDLNRRGSNQPQHF,TGTGCCACCAGCAGAGACTTAAATCGTCGGGGTAGCAATCAGCCCCAGCATTTT
TRBJ1-5,-,TRBV6-1,-,CASSPTGYSNQPQHF,TGTGCCAGCAGCCCTACAGGGTATAGCAATCAGCCCCAGCATTTT
TRBJ2-3,-,TRBV5-1,-,CASGTGLSTDTQYF,TGCGCCAGCGGCACAGGCCTTAGCACAGATACGCAGTATTTT
TRBJ1-1,TRBD1,TRBV15,few,CATSDRGNTEAFF,TGTGCCACCAGCGACAGGGGGAACACTGAAGCTTTCTTT